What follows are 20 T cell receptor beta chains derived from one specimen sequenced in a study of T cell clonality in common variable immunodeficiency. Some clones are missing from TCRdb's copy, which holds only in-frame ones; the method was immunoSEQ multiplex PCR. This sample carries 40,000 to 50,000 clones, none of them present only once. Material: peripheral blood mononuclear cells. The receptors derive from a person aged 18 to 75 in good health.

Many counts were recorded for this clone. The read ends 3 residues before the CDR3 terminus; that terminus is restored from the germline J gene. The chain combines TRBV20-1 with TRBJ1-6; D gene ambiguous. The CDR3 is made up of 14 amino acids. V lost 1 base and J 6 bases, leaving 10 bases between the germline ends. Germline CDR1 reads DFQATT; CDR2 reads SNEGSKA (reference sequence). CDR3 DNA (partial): TGCAGTGCTAGAGCACACAGCCTTAATTCACCC. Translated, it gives CSARAHSLNSP. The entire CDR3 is CSARAHSLNSPLHF.

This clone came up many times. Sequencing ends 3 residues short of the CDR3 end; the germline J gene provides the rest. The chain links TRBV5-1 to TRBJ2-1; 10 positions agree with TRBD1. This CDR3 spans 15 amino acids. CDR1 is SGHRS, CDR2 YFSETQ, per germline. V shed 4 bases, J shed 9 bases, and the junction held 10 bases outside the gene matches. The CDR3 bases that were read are TGCGCCAGCAGCACCCGGGACAGGGGATTGGGTGAG. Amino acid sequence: CASSTRDRGLGE. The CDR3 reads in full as CASSTRDRGLGEQFF.

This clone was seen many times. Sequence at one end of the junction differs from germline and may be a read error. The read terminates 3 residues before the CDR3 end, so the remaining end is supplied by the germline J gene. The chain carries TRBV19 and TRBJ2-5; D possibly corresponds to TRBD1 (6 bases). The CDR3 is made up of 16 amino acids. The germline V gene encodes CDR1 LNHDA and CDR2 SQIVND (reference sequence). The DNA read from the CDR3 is TGTGCCAGTAGTATAGGGACAGCACTTAAACAAGAAACC. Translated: CASSIGTALKQET. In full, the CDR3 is CASSIGTALKQETQYF.

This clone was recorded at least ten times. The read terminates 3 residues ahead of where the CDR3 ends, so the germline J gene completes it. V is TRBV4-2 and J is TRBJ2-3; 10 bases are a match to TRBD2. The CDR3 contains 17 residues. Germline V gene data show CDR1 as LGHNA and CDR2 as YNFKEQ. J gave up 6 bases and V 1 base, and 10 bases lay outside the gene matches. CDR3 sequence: CASSQVVQRGGPDTQYF. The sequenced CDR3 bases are TGTGCCAGCAGCCAAGTCGTCCAGCGGGGGGGCCCGGATACG.

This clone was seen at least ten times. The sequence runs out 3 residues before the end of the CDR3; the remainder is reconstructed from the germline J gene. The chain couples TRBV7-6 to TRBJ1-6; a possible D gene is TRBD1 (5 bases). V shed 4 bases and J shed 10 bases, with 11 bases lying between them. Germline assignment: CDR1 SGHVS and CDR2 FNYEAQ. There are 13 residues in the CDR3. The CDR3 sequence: CASSWGGASPLHF. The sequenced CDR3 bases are TGTGCCAGCAGCTGGGGAGGGGCCTCACCC.

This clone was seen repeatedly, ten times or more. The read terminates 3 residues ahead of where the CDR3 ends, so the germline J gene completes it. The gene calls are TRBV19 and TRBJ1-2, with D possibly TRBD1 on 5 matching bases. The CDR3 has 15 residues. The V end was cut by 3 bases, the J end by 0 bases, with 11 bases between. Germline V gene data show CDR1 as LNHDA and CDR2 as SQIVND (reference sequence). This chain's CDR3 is CASSIQRGANYGYTF. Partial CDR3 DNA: TGTGCCAGTAGTATTCAGAGAGGGGCTAACTATGGC.

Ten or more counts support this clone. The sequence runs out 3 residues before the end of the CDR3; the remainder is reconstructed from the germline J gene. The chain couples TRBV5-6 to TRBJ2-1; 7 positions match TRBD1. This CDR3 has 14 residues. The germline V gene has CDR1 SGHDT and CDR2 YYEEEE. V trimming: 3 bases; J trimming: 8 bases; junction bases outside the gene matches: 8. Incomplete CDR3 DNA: TGTGCCAGCAGCTACCCGACAGGGCTGGATGAG. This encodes CASSYPTGLDE. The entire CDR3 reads CASSYPTGLDEQFF.

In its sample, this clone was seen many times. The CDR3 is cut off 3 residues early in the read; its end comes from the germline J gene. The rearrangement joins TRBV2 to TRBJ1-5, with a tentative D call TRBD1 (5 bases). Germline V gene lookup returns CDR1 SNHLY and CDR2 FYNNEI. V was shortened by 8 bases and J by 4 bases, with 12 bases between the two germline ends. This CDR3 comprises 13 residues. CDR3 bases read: TGTGCCAGCTCAGGGAGCGAGAATCAGCCC. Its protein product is CASSGSENQP. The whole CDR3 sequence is CASSGSENQPQHF.

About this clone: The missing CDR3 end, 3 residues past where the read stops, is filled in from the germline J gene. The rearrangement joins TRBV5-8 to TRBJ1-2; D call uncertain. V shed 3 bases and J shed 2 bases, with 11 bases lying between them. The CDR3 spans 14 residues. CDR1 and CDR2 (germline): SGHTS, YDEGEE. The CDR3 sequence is CASSSPPTNYGYTF. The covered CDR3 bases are TGTGCCAGCAGCTCCCCACCGACAAACTATGGC.

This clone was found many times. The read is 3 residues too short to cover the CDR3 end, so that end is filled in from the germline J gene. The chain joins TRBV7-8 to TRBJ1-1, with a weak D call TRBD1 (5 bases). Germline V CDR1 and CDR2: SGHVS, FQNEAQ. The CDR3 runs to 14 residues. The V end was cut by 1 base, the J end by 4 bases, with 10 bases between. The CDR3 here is CASSLVQGGTEAFF. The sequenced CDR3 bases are TGTGCCAGCAGCTTAGTTCAGGGTGGCACTGAA.

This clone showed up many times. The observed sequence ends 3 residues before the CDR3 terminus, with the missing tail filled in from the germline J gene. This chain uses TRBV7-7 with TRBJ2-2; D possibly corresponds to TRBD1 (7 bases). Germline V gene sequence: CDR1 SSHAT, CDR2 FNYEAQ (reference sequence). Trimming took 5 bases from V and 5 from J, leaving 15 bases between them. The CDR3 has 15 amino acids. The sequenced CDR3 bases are TGTGCCAGCAGCCTCGGAGGGGGCAAGACCGGGGAG. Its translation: CASSLGGGKTGE. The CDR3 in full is CASSLGGGKTGELFF.

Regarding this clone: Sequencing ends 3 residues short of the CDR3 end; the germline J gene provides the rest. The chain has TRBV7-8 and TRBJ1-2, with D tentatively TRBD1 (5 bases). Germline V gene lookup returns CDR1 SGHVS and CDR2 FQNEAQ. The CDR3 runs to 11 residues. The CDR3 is CASKGVHDYTF. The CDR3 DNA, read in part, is TGTGCCAGCAAAGGGGTCCACGAC.

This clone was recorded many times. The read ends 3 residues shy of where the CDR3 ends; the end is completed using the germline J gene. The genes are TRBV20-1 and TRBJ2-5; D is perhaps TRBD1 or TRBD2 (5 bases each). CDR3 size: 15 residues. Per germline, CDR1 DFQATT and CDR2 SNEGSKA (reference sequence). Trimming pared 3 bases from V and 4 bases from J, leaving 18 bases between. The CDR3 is CSASFNGAGRETQYF. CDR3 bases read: TGCAGTGCTAGTTTTAATGGGGCAGGGAGAGAGACC.

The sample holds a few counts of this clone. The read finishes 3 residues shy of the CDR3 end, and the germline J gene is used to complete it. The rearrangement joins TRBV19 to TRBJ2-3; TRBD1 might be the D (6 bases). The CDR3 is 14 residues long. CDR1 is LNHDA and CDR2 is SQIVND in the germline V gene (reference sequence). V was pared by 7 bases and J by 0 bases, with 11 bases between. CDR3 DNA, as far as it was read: TGTGCCAGTACTACAGGGTTGAGCACAGATACG. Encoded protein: CASTTGLSTDT. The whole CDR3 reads CASTTGLSTDTQYF.

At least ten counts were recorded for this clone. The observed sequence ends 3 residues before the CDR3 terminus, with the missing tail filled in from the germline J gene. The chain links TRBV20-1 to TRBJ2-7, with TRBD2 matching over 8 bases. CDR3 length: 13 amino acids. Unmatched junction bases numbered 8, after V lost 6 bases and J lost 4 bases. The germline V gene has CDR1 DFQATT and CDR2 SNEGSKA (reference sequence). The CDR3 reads CSAGAGGSYEQYF. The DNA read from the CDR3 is TGCAGTGCCGGGGCGGGGGGCTCTTACGAG.

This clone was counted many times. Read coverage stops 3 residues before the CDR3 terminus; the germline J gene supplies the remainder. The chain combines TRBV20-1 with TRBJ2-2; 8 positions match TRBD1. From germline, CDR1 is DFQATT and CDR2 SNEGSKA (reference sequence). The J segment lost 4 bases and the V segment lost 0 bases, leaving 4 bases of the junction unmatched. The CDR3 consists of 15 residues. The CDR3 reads CSARDRDRLTGELFF. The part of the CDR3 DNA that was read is TGCAGTGCTAGAGATAGGGACAGGCTCACCGGGGAG.

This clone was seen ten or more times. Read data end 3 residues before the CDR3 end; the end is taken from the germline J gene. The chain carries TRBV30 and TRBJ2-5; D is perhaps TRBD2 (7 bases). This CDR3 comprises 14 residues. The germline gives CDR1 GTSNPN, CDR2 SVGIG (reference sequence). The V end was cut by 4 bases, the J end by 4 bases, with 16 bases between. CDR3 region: CAWTNGGRSETQYF. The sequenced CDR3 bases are TGTGCCTGGACCAACGGGGGGCGGTCAGAGACC.

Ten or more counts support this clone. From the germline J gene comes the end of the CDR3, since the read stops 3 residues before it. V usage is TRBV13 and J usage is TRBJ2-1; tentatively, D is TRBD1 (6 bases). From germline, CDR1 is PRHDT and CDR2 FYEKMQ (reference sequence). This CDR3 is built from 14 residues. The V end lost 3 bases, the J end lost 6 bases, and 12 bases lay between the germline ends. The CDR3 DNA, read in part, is TGTGCCAGCAGCTTCGTGACAGGCTTCAATGAG. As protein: CASSFVTGFNE. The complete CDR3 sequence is CASSFVTGFNEQFF.

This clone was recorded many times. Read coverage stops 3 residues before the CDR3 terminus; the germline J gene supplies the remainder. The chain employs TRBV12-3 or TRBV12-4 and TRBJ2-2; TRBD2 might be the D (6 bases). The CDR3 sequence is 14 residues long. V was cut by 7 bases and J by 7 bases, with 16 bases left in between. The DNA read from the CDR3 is TGTGCCAGCACATTATCGACGCGGGACGGGGAG. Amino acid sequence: CASTLSTRDGE. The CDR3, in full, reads CASTLSTRDGELFF.

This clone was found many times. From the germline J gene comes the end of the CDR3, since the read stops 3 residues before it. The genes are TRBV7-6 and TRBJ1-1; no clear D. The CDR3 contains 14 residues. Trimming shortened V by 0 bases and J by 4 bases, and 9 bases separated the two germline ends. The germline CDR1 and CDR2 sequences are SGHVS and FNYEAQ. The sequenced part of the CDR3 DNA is TGTGCCAGCAGCTTAGCCGGCGGAAGCACTGAA. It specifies CASSLAGGSTE. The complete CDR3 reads CASSLAGGSTEAFF. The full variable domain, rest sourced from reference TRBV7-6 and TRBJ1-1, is GAGVSQSPRYKVTKRGQDVALRCDPISGHVSLYWYRQALGQGPEFLTYFNYEAQQDKSGLPNDRFSAERPEGSISTLTIQRTEQRDSAMYRCASSLAGGSTEAFFGQGTRLTVV.